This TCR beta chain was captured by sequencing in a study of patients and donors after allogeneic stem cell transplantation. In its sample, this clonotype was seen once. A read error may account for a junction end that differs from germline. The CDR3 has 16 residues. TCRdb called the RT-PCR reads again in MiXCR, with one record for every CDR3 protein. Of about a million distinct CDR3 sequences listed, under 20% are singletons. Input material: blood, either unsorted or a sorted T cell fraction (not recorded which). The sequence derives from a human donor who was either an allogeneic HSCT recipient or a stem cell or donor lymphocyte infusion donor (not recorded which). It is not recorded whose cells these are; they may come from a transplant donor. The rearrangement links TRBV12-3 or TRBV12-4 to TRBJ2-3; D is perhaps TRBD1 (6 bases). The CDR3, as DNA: TGTGCCAGTACCTCCGATGGGACATCGAGGGTCGATACGCAGAATTTT. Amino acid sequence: CASTSDGTSRVDTQNF.